This TCR beta chain originates from a study of early T cells in non-severe SARS-CoV-2 infection. Background on the study: Unpaired chains resulted from sequencing bulk RNA of unsorted whole blood.

The library protocol tagged individual cDNA molecules with unique molecular identifiers. From the 5' RACE reads, TCRdb called clonotypes with MiXCR, one entry per CDR3 protein. The sample lists about 26,000 distinct CDR3 sequences, about 3.8% occurring once. Ten or more counts support this clonotype. The antigen remains unidentified. Study-wide results and caveats: Reliance on VDJdb matching favored anti-spike CD8 responses; private and CD4 specificities were missed.

Germline CDR1 DFQATT, CDR2 SNEGSKA (reference sequence). V lost 6 bases and J 1 base, leaving 15 bases between the germline ends. This CDR3 has 14 residues. This sequence was found in an adult who was a healthcare worker with PCR-confirmed SARS-CoV-2 infection or an uninfected control (not recorded which). The V gene is TRBV20-1, the J gene TRBJ1-1; D is perhaps TRBD1 (6 bases). Sequenced material: whole blood. The CDR3 DNA reads as TGCAGTGCCAACCGGGACATCCCGAACACTGAAGCTTTCTTT. It specifies CSANRDIPNTEAFF.